This T cell receptor beta chain is drawn from a study of identical twins. There are many counts of this clonotype. The CDR3 covers 11 residues. Trimming took 6 bases from V and 0 from J, leaving 5 bases between them. Germline CDR1 is DFQATT and CDR2 is SNEGSKA (reference sequence). One entry per CDR3 protein results from TCRdb running MiXCR on the 5' RACE reads. The data show hundreds of thousands of distinct CDR3 sequences, with approximately 13% seen just once and about 1.5% held by the top ten. This sample also appeared in a second study, on yellow fever vaccine responses in identical twins.

The chain recombines TRBV20-1 with TRBJ1-1; no reliable D call. The specimen sequenced was PBMCs. The TCR originated in a woman aged 18-30 years in good health. CDR3 coding DNA: TGCAGTGCGAGACTGAACACTGAAGCTTTCTTT. Its protein product is CSARLNTEAFF.